This T cell receptor beta chain was documented in a study of blood T cell repertoires in COVID-19. About the research overall: Italy, Spain and the United States were the sources of the convalescent and acute COVID-19 samples.

Profiling relied on immunoSEQ multiplex PCR, and the TCRdb table lists in-frame clones only, not all of them. Counted here are about 260,000 clones, 88% occurring once; the ten biggest clones make up about 3%. Germline values: CDR1 MNHNS, CDR2 SASEGT. The CDR3 length is 16 residues. This clone was picked up a small number of times. Its ends do not fully match the called genes, so a read error is possible. This clonotype originated in a woman aged 45 to 65 who had recovered from COVID-19. The chain has TRBV6-1 and TRBJ2-1, with TRBD1 as a possible D gene (5 bases). The sample was PBMCs or T cells enriched from blood (not recorded which). CDR3 in DNA: TGTGCCAGCAGAGAAGGGGTCGGTGTGGGCCGCAATGAGCAGTTCTTC. This codes for CASREGVGVGRNEQFF.